Sequencing of this T cell receptor beta chain was carried out in a study of blood T cell repertoires in COVID-19. This table comes from immunoSEQ multiplex PCR, and its TCRdb copy is limited to in-frame clones, with some not included. The sample lists 130,000 or so clones, roughly 80% occurring once. V lost 6 bases to trimming and J lost 4 bases, with 15 bases between them. In germline, CDR1 is LNHDA, CDR2 SQIVND (reference sequence). The CDR3 has 14 amino acids. This chain links TRBV19 with TRBJ2-5, with a weak D call TRBD1 (7 bases). The sample comprised PBMCs or T cells enriched from blood (not recorded which). The sequence derives from a man between 40 and 49 years old with acute COVID-19. CDR3 region: CASRRSQGGETQYF. The DNA of the CDR3 is TGTGCCAGTAGGCGAAGCCAGGGGGGAGAGACCCAGTACTTC.